This record looks at one T cell receptor (beta chain) sequence and its context. Primers included in the PCR were 60 Vbeta and 13 Jbeta primers. Some clones are missing from TCRdb's copy, which holds only in-frame ones; the method was immunoSEQ multiplex PCR. The table has 90,000 or so clones, approximately 81% seen once. This sample is part of a study of cytomegalovirus exposure and HLA in healthy donors. This TCR derives from a woman between 40 and 50 years old in good health and CMV-seronegative. Sequencing used PBMCs.

CDR3 region: CASSARMEGNEQFF. The CDR3 DNA reads as TGTGCCAGTAGTGCCAGGATGGAGGGCAATGAGCAGTTCTTC. The genes are TRBV19 and TRBJ2-1, with a tentative D call TRBD2 (6 bases). The CDR3 runs to 14 residues. Trimming stripped 5 bases from V and 6 bases from J, with 14 bases between. Per the germline V gene, CDR1 is LNHDA and CDR2 is SQIVND (reference sequence). Together with reference TRBV19 and TRBJ2-1, the CDR3 gives the full variable domain: DGGITQSPKYLFRKEGQNVTLSCEQNLNHDAMYWYRQDPGQGLRLIYYSQIVNDFQKGDIAEGYSVSREKKESFPLTVTSAQKNPTAFYLCASSARMEGNEQFFGPGTRLTVL.